One sample yielded the 31 T cell receptor beta chains listed below, sequenced in a study of blood T cells in healthy people across ages. Primers used in a second PCR of roughly 6 to 11 cycles were a sample-barcoded 5' primer and a J-beta primer mix. MiXCR, applied by TCRdb to the 5' RACE reads, yields one record per CDR3 protein. The sample has over 450,000 distinct CDR3 sequences; 24% are singletons. The same data also went into a second study, on T cells of mothers and their children.

Sequenced sample: blood. The receptors shown here come from a boy aged 10-17 years in good health.

The gene calls are TRBV11-2 and TRBJ2-7, with 8 bases matching TRBD1. V gave up 2 bases and J gave up 4 bases; unmatched junction bases: 13. The CDR3 runs 17 residues. Germline V gene data show CDR1 as SGHAT and CDR2 as FQNNGV. The CDR3: CASSLYKTGASSYEQYF. CDR3 nucleotides: TGTGCCAGCAGCTTATACAAGACAGGGGCCTCCTCTTACGAGCAGTACTTC.

The chain carries TRBV5-1 and TRBJ2-7; D is perhaps TRBD1 or TRBD2 (6 bases each). The CDR3 runs to 14 residues. V was pared by 4 bases and J by 3 bases, with 14 bases between. Per germline, CDR1 SGHRS and CDR2 YFSETQ. CDR3 protein: CASSREGGLYEQYF. The CDR3 DNA is TGCGCCAGCAGCCGAGAGGGGGGCCTCTACGAGCAGTACTTC.

This clonotype was found a few times. The chain joins TRBV27 to TRBJ1-2; no definite D call. Trimming shortened V by 3 bases and J by 5 bases, and 19 bases separated the two germline ends. Germline V gene data show CDR1 as MNHEY and CDR2 as SMNVEV (reference sequence). The CDR3 is 16 residues long. CDR3 sequence (DNA): TGTGCCAGCAGTTTTCTGGGCAGTGCCCTTAGTTATGGCTACACCTTC. It translates to CASSFLGSALSYGYTF.

This clonotype has a handful of counts. The V gene is TRBV29-1, the J gene TRBJ2-1, with TRBD2 matching over 7 bases. This CDR3 comprises 17 residues. Germline lookup yields CDR1 SQVTM and CDR2 ANQGSEA. V was pared by 1 base and J by 0 bases, with 9 bases of the junction left unmatched. DNA for the CDR3: TGCAGCGTTGAAGGCGGGAGTGAGAGGGGCTCCTACAATGAGCAGTTCTTC. It specifies CSVEGGSERGSYNEQFF.

In its sample, this clonotype was seen a few times. The V call is TRBV27, the J call TRBJ1-2, with TRBD1 matching 7 bases. Germline V gene data show CDR1 as MNHEY and CDR2 as SMNVEV (reference sequence). This CDR3 region has 14 residues. Trimming took 0 bases from V and 4 from J; bases not matched to a gene: 2. The CDR3 coding sequence is TGTGCCAGCAGTTTATCGGCAGGGGGCTATGGCTACACCTTC. Amino acids: CASSLSAGGYGYTF.

This clonotype occurred a few times. This chain links TRBV6-1 with TRBJ2-3; D is unresolved. V dropped 2 bases and J dropped 6 bases, with 6 bases sitting between them. Looked up from germline, CDR1 is MNHNS and CDR2 is SASEGT. This CDR3 spans 12 amino acids. CDR3 DNA: TGTGCCAGCAGTGAACTACCGGATACGCAGTATTTT. It codes for CASSELPDTQYF.

This clonotype came up a few times. The V gene is TRBV15, the J gene TRBJ2-5; a weak D match, TRBD2 (5 bases). The CDR3 totals 16 residues. Germline V gives CDR1 LNHNV, CDR2 YYDKDF (reference sequence). The ends were cut back, 3 bases at V and 2 bases at J, with 16 bases in the middle. CDR3 residues: CATSRDPTRLQETQYF. CDR3 in DNA: TGTGCCACCAGCAGGGATCCTACTAGACTTCAAGAGACCCAGTACTTC.

The chain links TRBV7-6 to TRBJ2-7; 7 bases agree with TRBD2. Germline assignment: CDR1 SGHVS and CDR2 FNYEAQ. The V gene end was trimmed by 6 bases and the J gene end by 3 bases; junction bases not matched to a gene: 8. CDR3 length equals 14 residues. The CDR3 sequence: CASSLAAGIYEQYF. CDR3 in DNA: TGTGCCAGCAGTTTGGCAGCGGGGATCTACGAGCAGTACTTC.

CDR3 region: CSALLSQETQYF. The CDR3 nucleotides read TGCAGTGCCCTCCTGTCCCAAGAGACCCAGTACTTC. This sequence joins TRBV20-1 and TRBJ2-5; D is undetermined. The CDR3 has 12 residues. Germline V CDR1 and CDR2: DFQATT, SNEGSKA (reference sequence). The V end lost 6 bases, the J end lost 1 base, and 9 bases lay between the germline ends.

This clonotype has more than one count but fewer than ten. V usage is TRBV6-4 and J usage is TRBJ2-1, with TRBD1 identical over 9 bases. CDR1 and CDR2 (germline): MRHNA, SNTAGT. This CDR3 is 15 amino acids long. V shed 7 bases, J shed 5 bases, and the junction held 9 bases outside the gene matches. The CDR3 is CASKPGQGWDNEQFF. The CDR3 DNA sequence: TGTGCCAGCAAACCGGGACAGGGCTGGGACAATGAGCAGTTCTTC.

The table lists this clonotype with many counts. The chain links TRBV6-2 or TRBV6-3 to TRBJ2-3; 9 nucleotides line up with TRBD2. This CDR3 is built from 15 residues. With 2 bases clipped from V and 2 bases from J, the junction kept 2 bases outside the gene matches. CDR1 and CDR2 (germline): MNHEY, SVGEGT. Here the CDR3 DNA reads TGTGCCAGCAGTTACGGCGGGGGGGCCACAGATACGCAGTATTTT. Amino acid sequence: CASSYGGGATDTQYF.

This clonotype was seen ten or more times. The chain joins TRBV4-3 to TRBJ1-1; TRBD1 matches at 9 bases. The germline gives CDR1 LGHNA, CDR2 YSLEER. V was clipped by 1 base and J by 0 bases; unmatched bases: 9. This CDR3 has 18 amino acids. The CDR3 here is CASSQARTGDGMNTEAFF. CDR3 bases: TGCGCCAGCAGCCAAGCCCGGACAGGGGACGGGATGAACACTGAAGCTTTCTTT.

This chain uses TRBV28 with TRBJ2-3; D is perhaps TRBD2 (6 bases). Germline loops: CDR1 MDHEN, CDR2 SYDVKM. The CDR3 length is 15 residues. The ends were cut back, 3 bases at V and 3 bases at J, with 13 bases in the middle. CDR3 bases: TGTGCCAGCAGTTTCGGGACTTACAAAACAGATACGCAGTATTTT. The encoded protein is CASSFGTYKTDTQYF. The full variable domain, its missing parts supplied by reference TRBV28 and TRBJ2-3, is DVKVTQSSRYLVKRTGEKVFLECVQDMDHENMFWYRQDPGLGLRLIYFSYDVKMKEKGDIPEGYSVSREKKERFSLILESASTNQTSMYLCASSFGTYKTDTQYFGPGTRLTVL.

Only a few counts were recorded for this clonotype. The rearrangement uses TRBV10-2 and TRBJ1-4, with TRBD1 identical over 8 bases. There are 18 residues in the CDR3. Germline V lookup: CDR1 WSHSY, CDR2 SAAADI. With 4 bases clipped from V and 7 bases from J, the junction kept 17 bases outside the gene matches. CDR3 sequence reads: CASSVSGTGPLEGEKLFF. CDR3 sequence (DNA): TGCGCCAGCAGTGTATCCGGGACAGGCCCCCTTGAAGGTGAAAAACTGTTTTTT.

This chain links TRBV4-1 with TRBJ2-5; D unclear. The CDR3 is 14 residues long. Germline CDR1 is MGHRA and CDR2 is YSYEKL. V lost 0 bases and J lost 1, with 6 bases in between. The CDR3 coding sequence is TGCGCCAGCAGCCAAGACTTCAGCCAAGAGACCCAGTACTTC. Encoded protein: CASSQDFSQETQYF.

J is TRBJ2-5 and V is TRBV27; no definite D call. The CDR3 spans 15 residues. Germline V gene data show CDR1 as MNHEY and CDR2 as SMNVEV (reference sequence). The V gene lost 3 bases and the J gene lost 2 bases, with 13 bases spanning the gap. The CDR3 loop is CASSFDEDLQETQYF. In DNA, the CDR3 is TGTGCCAGCAGTTTCGATGAGGACCTGCAAGAGACCCAGTACTTC.

This clonotype has a handful of counts. The chain uses TRBV27 and TRBJ1-6; D remains ambiguous. Germline CDR1 MNHEY, CDR2 SMNVEV (reference sequence). Trimming pared 1 base from V and 4 bases from J, leaving 14 bases between. The CDR3 length is 17 residues. The DNA for the CDR3 is TGTGCCAGCAGTTTATTTTATCCCCCAGGTTATAATTCACCCCTCCACTTT. Translation gives CASSLFYPPGYNSPLHF.

This chain links TRBV9 with TRBJ1-5, with D unclear. CDR3 size: 13 residues. Germline CDR1 SGDLS, CDR2 YYNGEE. Trimming removed 4 bases at V and 5 bases at J, with 10 bases between. The CDR3 loop reads CASSLTSDQPQHF. DNA of the CDR3: TGTGCCAGCAGCCTTACGAGCGATCAGCCCCAGCATTTT.

This clonotype was detected only a few times. The chain carries TRBV3-1 and TRBJ2-5; no reliable D call. Trimming shortened V by 0 bases and J by 9 bases, and 11 bases separated the two germline ends. Germline V lookup: CDR1 LGHDT, CDR2 YNNKEL (reference sequence). The CDR3 contains 13 residues. DNA for the CDR3: TGTGCCAGCAGCCAAGATAGAGTTGGGGCCCAGTACTTC. As protein: CASSQDRVGAQYF.

This chain uses TRBV12-3 or TRBV12-4 with TRBJ2-7, with 9 positions matching TRBD1. The CDR3 has 15 residues. With V trimmed by 3 bases and J by 6 bases, 9 bases remained unmatched. DNA for the CDR3: TGTGCCAGCAGTTTTCACGGGACAGGGAATACCGAGCAGTACTTC. It is translated as CASSFHGTGNTEQYF.

This chain uses TRBV6-5 with TRBJ1-2; D is undetermined. V lost 5 bases and J 6 bases, leaving 13 bases between the germline ends. The germline gives CDR1 MNHEY, CDR2 SVGAGI. The CDR3 is made up of 13 amino acids. CDR3 DNA: TGTGCCAGCAGTAACGTGCTGGCTGATGGCTACACCTTC. This sequence encodes CASSNVLADGYTF.

This rearrangement joins TRBV28 to TRBJ1-5; D ambiguous. From germline, CDR1 is MDHEN and CDR2 SYDVKM. Trimming took off 3 bases at V and 4 bases at J, with 13 bases between the two ends. The CDR3 has 15 amino acids. Written as DNA, the CDR3 is TGTGCCAGCAGTTTTTGGGGATGGGAGAATCAGCCCCAGCATTTT. Amino acids: CASSFWGWENQPQHF. Full variable domain (outside the CDR3, taken from reference TRBV28 and TRBJ1-5): DVKVTQSSRYLVKRTGEKVFLECVQDMDHENMFWYRQDPGLGLRLIYFSYDVKMKEKGDIPEGYSVSREKKERFSLILESASTNQTSMYLCASSFWGWENQPQHFGDGTRLSIL.

The chain employs TRBV20-1 and TRBJ1-1; 10 bases map to TRBD1. This CDR3 is 15 amino acids long. The V gene's germline CDR1 is DFQATT and CDR2 SNEGSKA (reference sequence). Trimming at V came to 0 bases and at J to 3 bases, leaving 4 bases not matched to a gene. The CDR3 protein is CSARDKDRGDTEAFF. The CDR3 DNA reads TGCAGTGCTAGAGATAAGGACAGGGGGGACACTGAAGCTTTCTTT.

This clonotype was counted a few times. The chain links TRBV7-2 to TRBJ2-7; D might be TRBD1 or TRBD2, each matching 6 bases. CDR1 is SGHTA and CDR2 is FQGNSA in the germline V gene. The V and J ends lost 4 bases and 2 bases respectively, with 18 bases between them. CDR3 length equals 16 residues. In nucleotides, the CDR3 is TGTGCCAGCAGCTCCCTAACCCGGGGGCGCGCCTACGAGCAGTACTTC. This gives the protein CASSSLTRGRAYEQYF. The full variable domain, rest sourced from reference TRBV7-2 and TRBJ2-7, is GAGVSQSPSNKVTEKGKDVELRCDPISGHTALYWYRQSLGQGLEFLIYFQGNSAPDKSGLPSDRFSAERTGGSVSTLTIQRTQQEDSAVYLCASSSLTRGRAYEQYFGPGTRLTVT.

The J gene is TRBJ1-4, the V gene TRBV4-3; TRBD1 might be the D (5 bases). From germline, CDR1 is LGHNA and CDR2 YSLEER. This CDR3 has 19 amino acids. Trimming cost V 0 bases and J 2 bases, with 19 bases left between them. This CDR3 reads CASSQEPERVGETNEKLFF. CDR3 coding DNA: TGCGCCAGCAGCCAAGAGCCGGAACGGGTGGGGGAGACTAATGAAAAACTGTTTTTT.

This clonotype was counted a few times. This chain uses TRBV29-1 with TRBJ1-4; D is unresolved. The CDR3 has 12 residues. With 6 bases removed from V and 4 bases from J, the gap between germline ends came to 9 bases. Germline V gene sequence: CDR1 SQVTM, CDR2 ANQGSEA. This CDR3 is CSVRGINEKLFF. The CDR3 region has the DNA TGCAGCGTGCGAGGGATTAATGAAAAACTGTTTTTT.

The chain employs TRBV5-1 and TRBJ2-5; 13 bases match TRBD2. This CDR3 contains 17 residues. J was trimmed by 2 bases and V by 4 bases; bases with no gene match: 8. Germline V gives CDR1 SGHRS, CDR2 YFSETQ. The CDR3 spells CASSPGTSGEIQETQYF. Written as DNA, the CDR3 is TGCGCCAGCAGCCCCGGGACTAGCGGGGAGATACAAGAGACCCAGTACTTC.

The rearrangement links TRBV6-4 to TRBJ2-1; the match to TRBD2 covers 8 bases. Germline CDR1 and CDR2: MRHNA and SNTAGT. The CDR3 runs 14 residues. Trimming at V came to 4 bases and at J to 7 bases, leaving 6 bases not matched to a gene. CDR3 nucleotides: TGTGCCAGCAGTGCCGCGGGGGGCGAGAATGAGCAGTTCTTC. It is translated as CASSAAGGENEQFF.

This clonotype was observed a few times. The chain uses TRBV20-1 and TRBJ2-5; either TRBD1 or TRBD2 may fit D (5 bases each). The CDR3 covers 15 residues. The V gene lost 2 bases and the J gene lost 1 base, with 14 bases spanning the gap. Per the germline V gene, CDR1 is DFQATT and CDR2 is SNEGSKA (reference sequence). This CDR3 reads CSARRPGRLQETQYF. In DNA, the CDR3 is TGCAGTGCTAGACGACCGGGACGGCTCCAAGAGACCCAGTACTTC.

The J gene is TRBJ2-1, the V gene TRBV9, with a tentative D call TRBD2 (5 bases). The CDR3 is 14 residues long. V lost 2 bases and J lost 8, with 14 bases in between. CDR1 is SGDLS, CDR2 YYNGEE, per germline. Here the CDR3 DNA reads TGTGCCAGCAGCGTTCGAGGGTTGAACGATGAGCAGTTCTTC. Its translation is CASSVRGLNDEQFF.

This chain connects TRBV15 to TRBJ2-3; a weak D match, TRBD2 (5 bases). Germline CDR1 and CDR2: LNHNV and YYDKDF (reference sequence). The V end lost 0 bases, the J end lost 4 bases, and 14 bases lay between the germline ends. The CDR3 consists of 16 residues. In nucleotides, the CDR3 is TGTGCCACCAGCAGAGATCCGGCGGCCGGGGCAGATACGCAGTATTTT. Translation: CATSRDPAAGADTQYF.